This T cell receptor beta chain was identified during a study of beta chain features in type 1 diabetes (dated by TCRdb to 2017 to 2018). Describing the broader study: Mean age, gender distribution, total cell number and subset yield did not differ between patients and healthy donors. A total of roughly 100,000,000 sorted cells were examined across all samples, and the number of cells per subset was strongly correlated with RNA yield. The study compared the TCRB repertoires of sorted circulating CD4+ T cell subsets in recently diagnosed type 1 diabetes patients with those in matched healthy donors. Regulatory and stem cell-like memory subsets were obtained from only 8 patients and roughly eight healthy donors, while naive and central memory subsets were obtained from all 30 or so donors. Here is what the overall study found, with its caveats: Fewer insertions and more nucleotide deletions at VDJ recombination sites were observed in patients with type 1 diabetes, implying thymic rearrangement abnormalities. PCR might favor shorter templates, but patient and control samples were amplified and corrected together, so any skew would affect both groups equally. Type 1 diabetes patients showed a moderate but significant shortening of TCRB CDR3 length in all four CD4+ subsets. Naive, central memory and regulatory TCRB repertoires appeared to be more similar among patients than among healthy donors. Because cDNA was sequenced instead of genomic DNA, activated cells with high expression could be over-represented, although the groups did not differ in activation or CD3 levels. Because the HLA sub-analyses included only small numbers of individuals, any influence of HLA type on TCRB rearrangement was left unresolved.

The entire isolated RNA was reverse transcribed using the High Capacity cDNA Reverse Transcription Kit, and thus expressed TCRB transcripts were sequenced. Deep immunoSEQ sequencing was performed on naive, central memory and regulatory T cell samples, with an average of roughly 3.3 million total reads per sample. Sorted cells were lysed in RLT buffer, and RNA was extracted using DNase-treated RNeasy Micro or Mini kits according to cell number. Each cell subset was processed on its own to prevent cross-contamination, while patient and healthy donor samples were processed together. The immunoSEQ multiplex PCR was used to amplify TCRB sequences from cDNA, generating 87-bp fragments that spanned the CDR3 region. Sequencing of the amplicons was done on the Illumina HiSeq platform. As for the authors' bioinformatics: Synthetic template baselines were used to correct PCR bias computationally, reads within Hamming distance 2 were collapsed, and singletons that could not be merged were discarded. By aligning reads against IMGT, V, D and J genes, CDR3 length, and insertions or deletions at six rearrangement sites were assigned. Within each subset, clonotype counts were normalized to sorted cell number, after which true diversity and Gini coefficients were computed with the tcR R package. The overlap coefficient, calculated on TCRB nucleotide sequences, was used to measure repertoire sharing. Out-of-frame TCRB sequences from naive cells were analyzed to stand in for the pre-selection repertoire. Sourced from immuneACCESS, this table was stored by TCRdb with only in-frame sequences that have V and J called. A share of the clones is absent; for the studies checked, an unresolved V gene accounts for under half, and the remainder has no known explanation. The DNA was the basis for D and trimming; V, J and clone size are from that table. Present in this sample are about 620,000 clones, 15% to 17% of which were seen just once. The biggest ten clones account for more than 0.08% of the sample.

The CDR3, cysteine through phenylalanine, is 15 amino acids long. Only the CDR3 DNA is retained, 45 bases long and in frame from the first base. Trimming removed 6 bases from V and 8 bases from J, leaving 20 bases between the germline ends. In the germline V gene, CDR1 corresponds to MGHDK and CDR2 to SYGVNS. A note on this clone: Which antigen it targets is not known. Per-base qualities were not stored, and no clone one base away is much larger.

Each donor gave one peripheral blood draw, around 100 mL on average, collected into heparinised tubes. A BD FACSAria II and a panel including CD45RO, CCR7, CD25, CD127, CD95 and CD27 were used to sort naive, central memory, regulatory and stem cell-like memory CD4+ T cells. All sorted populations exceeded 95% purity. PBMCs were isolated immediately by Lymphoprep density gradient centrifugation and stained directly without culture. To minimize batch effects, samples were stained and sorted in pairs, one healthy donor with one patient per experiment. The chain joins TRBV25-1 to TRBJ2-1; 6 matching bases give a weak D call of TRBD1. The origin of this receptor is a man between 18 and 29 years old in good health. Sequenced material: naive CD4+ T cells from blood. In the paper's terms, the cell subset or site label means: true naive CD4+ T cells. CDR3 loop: CASSSRQVPGYEQFF. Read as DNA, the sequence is TGTGCCAGCAGCTCTCGACAGGTGCCGGGGTATGAGCAGTTCTTC.